This T cell receptor (beta chain) was observed in a study of OX40 agonist ivuxolimab in advanced cancers. Findings of the study overall: Mean expanded clone counts were higher in CD8+ than CD4+ T cells.

Germline V gene lookup returns CDR1 SGHTA and CDR2 FQGTGA. The CDR3 totals 14 residues. The junction had 8 bases not matched to a gene; V was cut back by 6 bases and J by 8 bases. Concerning this clone itself: Its target is not known.

Produced via immunoSEQ multiplex PCR; TCRdb's table is partial and in-frame only. The sample lists 45,000 to 50,000 clones, around 74% seen once, with 1.9% in the top ten. This receptor was identified in an adult with an advanced solid tumor such as melanoma, head and neck, liver or kidney cancer. The chain is built from TRBV7-3 and TRBJ2-1, with 9 bases fitting TRBD1. The starting material was CD4+ or CD8+ T cells sorted from blood, obtained in a trial of the OX40 agonist ivuxolimab. In DNA form, the CDR3 reads TGTGCCAGCAGTAGAGGACAGGGGAAAGATGAGCAGTTCTTC. Its translation: CASSRGQGKDEQFF.